The 12 T cell receptor beta chains reported below all come from one sample, sequenced in a study of CD8+CD57+ T cells in acquired aplastic anemia. The authors sequenced patients whose flow cytometry had shown CD8+CD57+ cell expansion. Profiling of TCR beta VDJ combinations and CDR3 sequences used genomic DNA as template. Using its own MiXCR run on the reads, TCRdb lists one record per CDR3 protein. The sample has 180,000 or so distinct CDR3 sequences; roughly three fifths are singletons. Sequenced material: sorted CD4+, CD8+, or CD8+CD57+ T cells (not recorded which) from PBMCs. The receptors come from a human donor with aplastic anemia.

This clonotype was seen repeatedly, ten times or more. A read error may account for a junction end that differs from germline. The chain links TRBV19 to TRBJ1-1; D not resolved. The CDR3 consists of 13 residues. Looked up from germline, CDR1 is LNHDA and CDR2 is SQIVND (reference sequence). This CDR3 is CASSLTVNTEALF. CDR3 in DNA: TGTGCCAGTAGCCTCACAGTGAACACTGAAGCTCTCTTT. Full variable domain (outside the CDR3, taken from reference TRBV19 and TRBJ1-1): DGGITQSPKYLFRKEGQNVTLSCEQNLNHDAMYWYRQDPGQGLRLIYYSQIVNDFQKGDIAEGYSVSREKKESFPLTVTSAQKNPTAFYLCASSLTVNTEALFGQGTRLTVV.

This clonotype was counted ten times or more. The chain employs TRBV19 and TRBJ2-1, with D perhaps TRBD2 (5 bases). From germline, CDR1 is LNHDA and CDR2 SQIVND (reference sequence). The CDR3 is 13 amino acids. Trimming took off 4 bases at V and 4 bases at J, with 8 bases between the two ends. The CDR3 loop reads CASSSGLYNEQFF. In DNA form, the CDR3 reads TGTGCCAGTAGTAGTGGACTTTACAATGAGCAGTTCTTC. The complete variable domain, with remaining parts taken from reference TRBV19 and TRBJ2-1, reads DGGITQSPKYLFRKEGQNVTLSCEQNLNHDAMYWYRQDPGQGLRLIYYSQIVNDFQKGDIAEGYSVSREKKESFPLTVTSAQKNPTAFYLCASSSGLYNEQFFGPGTRLTVL.

This clonotype has ten or more counts. The chain uses TRBV20-1 and TRBJ1-1; no definite D call. Trimming left V 0 bases short and J 5 bases short, with 4 bases between. CDR1 is DFQATT and CDR2 is SNEGSKA in the germline V gene (reference sequence). The CDR3 covers 11 residues. CDR3 in DNA: TGCAGTGCTAGAGACTATACTGAAGCTTTCTTT. Amino acid sequence: CSARDYTEAFF.

V and J are TRBV20-1 and TRBJ2-2; no definite D call. Germline V gene sequence: CDR1 DFQATT, CDR2 SNEGSKA (reference sequence). V shed 7 bases and J shed 3 bases, with 9 bases lying between them. The CDR3 spans 12 residues. The CDR3 sequence is CSGFHHTGELFF. The CDR3 DNA reads as TGCAGTGGCTTTCATCACACCGGGGAGCTGTTTTTT.

A word on this clonotype: The germline gene is not matched at one end of the junction; a read error may be the cause. The chain uses TRBV6-2 or TRBV6-3 and TRBJ1-2; 7 bases line up with TRBD1. The CDR3 spans 14 residues. The germline CDR1 and CDR2 sequences are MNHEY and SVGEGT. For the CDR3, the DNA is TGTGCCAGCACCTCACCGGGGACAGCCGTATCGATCGGATTC. It is translated as CASTSPGTAVSIGF.

The V gene is TRBV7-2, the J gene TRBJ1-4; 9 bases agree with TRBD1. Germline CDR1 SGHTA, CDR2 FQGNSA. The CDR3 runs to 14 residues. The trim removed 4 bases at V and 7 bases at J, leaving 4 bases unmatched. CDR3 sequence: CASSSDRGGEKLFF. The DNA of the CDR3 is TGTGCCAGCAGCTCGGACAGGGGTGGTGAAAAACTGTTTTTT.

This chain joins TRBV5-1 and TRBJ2-2; D is unclear. Germline CDR1 reads SGHRS; CDR2 reads YFSETQ. The CDR3 totals 13 residues. Trimming pared 0 bases from V and 4 bases from J, leaving 4 bases between. The DNA of the CDR3 is TGCGCCAGCAGCTTGGCCCGCACCGGGGAGCTGTTTTTT. Translated, it gives CASSLARTGELFF.

The chain recombines TRBV20-1 with TRBJ2-3, with 9 bases lining up with TRBD2. V trimming: 3 bases; J trimming: 1 base; junction bases outside the gene matches: 2. The V gene's germline CDR1 is DFQATT and CDR2 SNEGSKA (reference sequence). The CDR3 length is 14 residues. The CDR3 loop is CSASRLAGTDTQYF. CDR3 in DNA: TGCAGTGCTAGTAGACTAGCGGGCACAGATACGCAGTATTTT.

This clonotype has a handful of counts. The chain combines TRBV12-3 or TRBV12-4 with TRBJ2-7; the D is unclear. CDR3 size: 13 residues. V was trimmed by 7 bases and J by 2 bases, leaving 12 bases between them. As DNA, the CDR3 is TGTGCCAGCACCGTGGCGTCGACCTACGAGCAGTACTTC. It specifies CASTVASTYEQYF.

The CDR3 nucleotides read TGTGCCAGCAGCCAAGACTCAGCGGGCCAACTTTACAATGAGCAGTTCTTC. As protein: CASSQDSAGQLYNEQFF. The V gene is TRBV14, the J gene TRBJ2-1, with D possibly TRBD2 on 6 matching bases. Germline values: CDR1 SGHDN, CDR2 FVKESK. Trimming shortened V by 0 bases and J by 4 bases, and 16 bases separated the two germline ends. This CDR3 comprises 17 residues.

Many counts were recorded for this clonotype. The rearrangement uses TRBV7-9 and TRBJ2-3; perhaps TRBD1 as D (6 bases). This CDR3 is built from 15 residues. The germline V gene encodes CDR1 SEHNR and CDR2 FQNEAQ (reference sequence). V was pared by 1 base and J by 0 bases, with 8 bases between. The CDR3 coding sequence is TGTGCCAGCAGCTTAGAGGGGGTCAGCACAGATACGCAGTATTTT. It codes for CASSLEGVSTDTQYF.

This chain uses TRBV2 with TRBJ2-2; TRBD1 might be the D (5 bases). CDR3 length: 15 amino acids. Germline V lookup: CDR1 SNHLY, CDR2 FYNNEI. V lost 8 bases and J lost 0, with 13 bases in between. CDR3 bases: TGTGCCAGCCCATCGACAGCGTCGAACACCGGGGAGCTGTTTTTT. This gives the protein CASPSTASNTGELFF.